These 26 T cell receptor beta chains were all obtained from the same sample, sequenced in a study of identical twins. TCRdb reprocessed the 5' RACE reads via MiXCR and lists one record per CDR3 protein. The data hold 1.5 million to 2 million distinct CDR3 sequences, with 25% to 35% observed a single time. The sequenced sample consisted of cord blood. These receptors came from a newborn girl in good health.

A remark on this clonotype: The germline gene is not matched at one end of the junction; a read error may be the cause. V gene TRBV7-9 combines with J gene TRBJ1-2; D might be TRBD1 (5 bases). The CDR3 is 12 residues long. Looked up from germline, CDR1 is SEHNR and CDR2 is FQNEAQ (reference sequence). CDR3 amino acids: CASGLIGAGYTF. The DNA of the CDR3 is TGTGCCAGCGGCTTAATTGGGGCCGGCTACACCTTC.

The chain recombines TRBV12-3 or TRBV12-4 with TRBJ2-5, with D tentatively TRBD1 or TRBD2 (6 bases each). The CDR3 covers 14 residues. V lost 5 bases and J 2 bases, leaving 12 bases between the germline ends. CDR3 DNA sequence: TGTGCCAGCAGTCGGGGGCCGAAGCAAGAGACCCAGTACTTC. Encoded protein: CASSRGPKQETQYF.

This chain uses TRBV24-1 with TRBJ2-3, with 8 nucleotides matching TRBD1. Looked up from germline, CDR1 is KGHDR and CDR2 is SFDVKD. Unmatched junction bases numbered 7, after V lost 5 bases and J lost 4 bases. There are 15 residues in the CDR3. The CDR3 loop reads CATSGIDRGADTQYF. The CDR3 nucleotides read TGTGCCACCAGTGGGATCGACAGGGGCGCAGATACGCAGTATTTT.

The chain links TRBV20-1 to TRBJ2-1; D unresolved. The CDR3 is 12 residues long. The V gene lost 6 bases and the J gene lost 5 bases, with 11 bases spanning the gap. Germline loops: CDR1 DFQATT, CDR2 SNEGSKA (reference sequence). Here the CDR3 reads CSAKKWNNEQFF. The CDR3 DNA is TGCAGTGCCAAAAAGTGGAACAATGAGCAGTTCTTC.

This clonotype appeared a few times. The CDR3 DNA reads as TGTGCCAGCACTCCGGGCCAAAGCTCCTACAATGAGCAGTTCTTC. Translated: CASTPGQSSYNEQFF. The chain uses TRBV2 and TRBJ2-1; D not resolved. V lost 7 bases and J 0 bases, leaving 13 bases between the germline ends. The CDR3 is made up of 15 amino acids. CDR1 SNHLY and CDR2 FYNNEI come from the germline V gene.

The count of this clonotype is one. The V and J genes are TRBV7-2 and TRBJ2-1; the match to TRBD2 covers 13 bases. Germline CDR1 and CDR2: SGHTA and FQGNSA. The CDR3 is 16 residues long. The trim removed 5 bases at V and 12 bases at J, leaving 13 bases unmatched. The CDR3 nucleotides read TGTGCCAGCAGCCCTGAGACTAGCGGGAGGCCGTATAGGCAGTTCTTC. Translating gives CASSPETSGRPYRQFF.

In its sample, this clonotype was seen a few times. The CDR3 sequence is CASITGTGVSYEQYF. CDR3 coding DNA: TGTGCCAGCATCACCGGGACAGGGGTGTCCTACGAGCAGTACTTC. The chain carries TRBV28 and TRBJ2-7; 10 bases are shared with TRBD1. CDR1 MDHEN and CDR2 SYDVKM come from the germline V gene. V was pared by 7 bases and J by 1 base, with 7 bases of the junction left unmatched. This CDR3 is built from 15 residues.

The rearrangement joins TRBV20-1 to TRBJ2-5, with a tentative D call TRBD1 (6 bases). V lost 0 bases, J lost 2 bases, and 13 bases lay in between. Germline V CDR1 and CDR2: DFQATT, SNEGSKA (reference sequence). The CDR3 is 15 residues long. In DNA form, the CDR3 reads TGCAGTGCTAGAGATACAGGGCGGCCTCAAGAGACCCAGTACTTC. This encodes CSARDTGRPQETQYF.

This clonotype appeared once. The junction does not match germline at one end; this may be a read error. The CDR3 region has the DNA TGTGACAGCAGAACGCAAGTCCCGGGACAGGGGTATGGCTACACCTTC. Amino acid sequence: CDSRTQVPGQGYGYTF. The chain combines TRBV6-6 with TRBJ1-2; 10 positions match TRBD1. CDR1 and CDR2 from the germline V gene are MNHNY and SVGAGI (reference sequence). The CDR3 loop spans 16 amino acids.

This clonotype was picked up a small number of times. The chain joins TRBV27 to TRBJ2-1; TRBD1 matches 9 bases. The CDR3 consists of 16 residues. Germline V lookup: CDR1 MNHEY, CDR2 SMNVEV (reference sequence). Germline trimming cut 8 bases from V and 4 bases from J; bases unmatched to any gene: 12. CDR3 amino acids: CASGKTGTGLYNEQFF. The DNA of the CDR3 is TGTGCCAGCGGAAAAACCGGGACAGGGCTTTACAATGAGCAGTTCTTC.

The V call is TRBV7-9, the J call TRBJ2-7; D not certain. The germline V gene has CDR1 SEHNR and CDR2 FQNEAQ (reference sequence). Trimming left V 1 base short and J 2 bases short, with 9 bases between. CDR3 length equals 14 residues. The CDR3 protein is CASSLGAATYEQYF. CDR3 DNA sequence: TGTGCCAGCAGCTTAGGGGCGGCAACCTACGAGCAGTACTTC.

The chain joins TRBV20-1 to TRBJ2-1, with 11 positions matching TRBD2. The CDR3 contains 19 residues. Germline loops: CDR1 DFQATT, CDR2 SNEGSKA (reference sequence). Trimming at V came to 1 base and at J to 0 bases, leaving 11 bases not matched to a gene. DNA for the CDR3: TGCAGTGCTAGAGGGGGGACTAGCGGAGCCCCGAGCTCCTACAATGAGCAGTTCTTC. This gives the protein CSARGGTSGAPSSYNEQFF.

This clonotype has only a few counts. The chain has TRBV4-1 and TRBJ2-4, with D possibly matching TRBD2 (5 bases). The end of the DNA fits TRBJ2-7 better, so the J call may be wrong. CDR3 size: 14 residues. Looked up from germline, CDR1 is MGHRA and CDR2 is YSYEKL. CDR3 bases: TGCGCCAGCAGCCAATCTAGCACGAACTACGAGCAGTACTTC. It codes for CASSQSSTNYEQYF.

Only one count was recorded for this clonotype. This sequence joins TRBV20-1 and TRBJ1-6; D call uncertain. Trimming took 4 bases from V and 10 from J, leaving 14 bases between them. The CDR3 totals 13 residues. Germline V CDR1 and CDR2: DFQATT, SNEGSKA (reference sequence). The CDR3 sequence is CSATDPVQSPLHF. CDR3 sequence (DNA): TGCAGTGCTACGGACCCTGTTCAGTCACCCCTCCACTTT.

V usage is TRBV20-1 and J usage is TRBJ1-2; D is perhaps TRBD1 (6 bases). From germline, CDR1 is DFQATT and CDR2 SNEGSKA (reference sequence). V was pared by 2 bases and J by 4 bases, with 17 bases between. The CDR3 sequence is 15 residues long. The CDR3 loop reads CSARSPGHNLYGYTF. DNA for the CDR3: TGCAGTGCTAGATCTCCGGGACATAACCTCTATGGCTACACCTTC.

Concerning this clonotype itself: A read error is possible here, since a much larger clone lies one base away. The chain carries TRBV5-1 and TRBJ2-4; TRBD2 aligns across 9 bases. Germline values: CDR1 SGHRS, CDR2 YFSETQ. The CDR3 loop spans 16 amino acids. V dropped 0 bases and J dropped 0; count of bases not matched to a gene: 1. CDR3 in DNA: TGCGCCAGCAGCTTGGGACTAGCGGCAGCCAAAAACATTCAGTACTTC. This sequence encodes CASSLGLAAAKNIQYF.

J is TRBJ2-3 and V is TRBV12-3 or TRBV12-4; perhaps TRBD1 as D (6 bases). V was cut by 7 bases and J by 8 bases, with 16 bases left in between. This CDR3 has 13 amino acids. In DNA form, the CDR3 reads TGTGCCAGCACCCCAAGGGAAGGGGGTACGCAGTATTTT. Translating it yields CASTPREGGTQYF.

The V call is TRBV6-1, the J call TRBJ2-4; 10 bases are a match to TRBD2. The J call may be in error: the DNA end matches TRBJ2-7 better. The CDR3 sequence is 15 residues long. Germline assignment: CDR1 MNHNS and CDR2 SASEGT. CDR3 amino acids: CASSPLAGGYYEQYF. The CDR3 nucleotides are TGTGCCAGCAGTCCGTTAGCGGGAGGTTACTACGAGCAGTACTTC.

The genes are TRBV29-1 and TRBJ1-2; TRBD1 agrees at 7 bases. The CDR3 extends over 12 amino acids. Germline assignment: CDR1 SQVTM and CDR2 ANQGSEA. Trimming cost V 6 bases and J 8 bases; bases outside gene matches: 9. DNA of the CDR3: TGCAGCGTGGCAGACCAGGGGGGAGGCTACACCTTC. This sequence encodes CSVADQGGGYTF.

This clonotype was observed a handful of times. This chain connects TRBV4-1 to TRBJ2-7, with D unclear. This CDR3 has 13 residues. V was pared by 4 bases and J by 1 base, with 8 bases between. Germline CDR1 and CDR2: MGHRA and YSYEKL. CDR3: CASSRAFSYEQYF. The CDR3 bases are TGCGCCAGCAGCCGCGCGTTTTCCTACGAGCAGTACTTC.

This chain joins TRBV7-9 and TRBJ1-2, with 9 bases matching TRBD1. The V gene end was trimmed by 6 bases and the J gene end by 3 bases; junction bases not matched to a gene: 11. The germline V gene has CDR1 SEHNR and CDR2 FQNEAQ (reference sequence). This CDR3 has 16 amino acids. The CDR3 DNA is TGTGCCAGCAGACATCCGGGACAGGGTAAAGACTATGGCTACACCTTC. It specifies CASRHPGQGKDYGYTF.

The table lists this clonotype with a few counts. J is TRBJ1-2 and V is TRBV2, with D uncertain. This CDR3 spans 16 amino acids. Trimming stripped 2 bases from V and 6 bases from J, with 19 bases between. Germline V gene data show CDR1 as SNHLY and CDR2 as FYNNEI. DNA of the CDR3: TGTGCCAGCAGTGAACGGGCGGTGTACCCTAGGGATGGCTACACCTTC. Amino acid sequence: CASSERAVYPRDGYTF. Drawing the rest from reference TRBV2 and TRBJ1-2, the complete variable domain is EPEVTQTPSHQVTQMGQEVILRCVPISNHLYFYWYRQILGQKVEFLVSFYNNEISEKSEIFDDQFSVERPDGSNFTLKIRSTKLEDSAMYFCASSERAVYPRDGYTFGSGTRLTVV.

V and J are TRBV7-2 and TRBJ2-3; 10 nucleotides line up with TRBD2. Trimming at V came to 3 bases and at J to 1 base, leaving 7 bases not matched to a gene. Germline V CDR1 and CDR2: SGHTA, FQGNSA. The CDR3 totals 17 residues. CDR3 sequence: CASSFQAGGRGTDTQYF. CDR3 nucleotides: TGTGCCAGCAGCTTCCAAGCGGGAGGGCGGGGCACAGATACGCAGTATTTT.

Turning to this clonotype: This may be a read error: a much more frequent sequence differs by one nucleotide. The chain links TRBV6-6 to TRBJ1-5, with 7 bases that match TRBD1. With V trimmed by 6 bases and J by 1 base, 3 bases remained unmatched. Germline CDR1 reads MNHNY; CDR2 reads SVGAGI (reference sequence). The CDR3 has 14 amino acids. CDR3 sequence: CASRYRGSNQPQHF. The CDR3 DNA reads TGTGCCAGCAGATACAGGGGAAGCAATCAGCCCCAGCATTTT.

This clonotype was detected only a few times. CDR3 sequence (DNA): TGTGCCAGCAGGGAACTAGCGGGGGGGCCTGTTTACAATGAGCAGTACTTC. Translated, it gives CASRELAGGPVYNEQYF. The gene calls are TRBV12-3 or TRBV12-4 and TRBJ2-7; 13 bases agree with TRBD2. There are 17 residues in the CDR3. Unmatched junction bases numbered 15, after V lost 6 bases and J lost 7 bases.

The rearrangement links TRBV20-1 to TRBJ2-3; 9 nucleotides align to TRBD2. The junction had 9 bases not matched to a gene; V was cut back by 4 bases and J by 7 bases. The CDR3 consists of 14 residues. CDR1 is DFQATT, CDR2 SNEGSKA, per germline (reference sequence). The CDR3 protein is CSANAGGPLNTQYF. CDR3 bases: TGCAGTGCTAACGCGGGGGGGCCTCTGAATACGCAGTATTTT.